This T cell receptor (beta chain) was observed in a study of blood T cell repertoires in COVID-19. Study-wide background: PBMCs, B-cell-depleted T cells, or T cells provided the cDNA or gDNA that made up the material.

V lost 9 bases and J lost 1, with 12 bases in between. In germline, CDR1 is SNHLY, CDR2 FYNNEI. CDR3 length equals 13 residues. In the study's own analysis: Researchers report that nucleated cell counts were estimated from reference gene primer amplification. Some clones are missing from TCRdb's copy, which holds only in-frame ones; the method was immunoSEQ multiplex PCR. V and J calls and clone size come straight from that table; D and trimming were deduced from the DNA. The table records roughly 200,000 clones, around 94% of them present only once. V and J are TRBV2 and TRBJ2-5, with D possibly being TRBD2 (6 bases). This clonotype was sampled from a man aged 25-40 years with COVID-19, enrolled during active disease. What was sequenced was peripheral blood. CDR3 nucleotide sequence: TGTGCCAGTGAGCGGGCCCTCCAAGAGACCCAGTACTTC. Translated: CASERALQETQYF.